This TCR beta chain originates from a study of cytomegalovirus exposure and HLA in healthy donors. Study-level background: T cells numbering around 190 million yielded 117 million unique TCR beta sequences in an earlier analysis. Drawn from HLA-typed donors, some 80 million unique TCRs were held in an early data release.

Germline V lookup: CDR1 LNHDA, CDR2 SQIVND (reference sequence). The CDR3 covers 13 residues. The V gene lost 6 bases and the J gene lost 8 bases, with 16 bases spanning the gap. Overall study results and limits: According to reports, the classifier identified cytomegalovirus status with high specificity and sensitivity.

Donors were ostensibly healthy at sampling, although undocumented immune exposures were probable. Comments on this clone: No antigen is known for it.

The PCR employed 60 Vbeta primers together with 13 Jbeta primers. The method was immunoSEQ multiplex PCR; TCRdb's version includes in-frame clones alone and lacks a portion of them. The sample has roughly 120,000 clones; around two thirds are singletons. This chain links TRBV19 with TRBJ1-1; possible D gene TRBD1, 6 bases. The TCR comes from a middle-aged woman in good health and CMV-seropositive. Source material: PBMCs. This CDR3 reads CASSPGGDSEAFF. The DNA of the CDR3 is TGTGCCAGTAGCCCTGGGGGCGACAGCGAAGCTTTCTTT.